This T cell receptor beta chain came from a study of blood T cells in healthy people across ages. The use of a sample-barcoded 5' primer and a J-beta primer mix characterized a second PCR of roughly 7 to 11 cycles. TCRdb processed the 5' RACE reads anew with MiXCR; each CDR3 protein has one entry. Of about 780,000 distinct CDR3 sequences in the sample, 20% to 30% were seen once. These data were likewise used in another study, on T cells of mothers and their children.

The source material was blood. This clonotype was obtained from a boy aged 10-17 years in good health.

CDR3 in amino acids: CASSFLAGGRYNEQFF. In DNA form, the CDR3 reads TGCGCCAGCAGCTTTTTAGCGGGGGGCCGATACAATGAGCAGTTCTTC. The V and J genes are TRBV5-1 and TRBJ2-1; 10 bases are shared with TRBD2. The CDR3 has 16 amino acids. The V and J ends lost 2 bases and 4 bases, in that order; junction bases with no gene match: 6. Germline assignment: CDR1 SGHRS and CDR2 YFSETQ.